This TCR beta chain was documented in a study of blood T cell repertoires in COVID-19. Study at large: Samples representing acute and convalescent COVID-19 were sourced from the United States, Italy and Spain. T cells, B-cell-depleted T cells, or PBMCs supplied cDNA or gDNA.

This clone has more than one count but fewer than ten. As handled by the study authors: Researchers report that nucleated cell counts were estimated from reference gene primer amplification. Here immunoSEQ multiplex PCR was the method, and the copy in TCRdb shows in-frame clones only, minus some. V, J and clone size derive from that table, while D and trimming were established from the DNA sequence. The sample gives approximately 150,000 clones, 83% of which show up once; about 1.9% is in the top ten. This receptor was identified in a woman older than 75 with acute or convalescent COVID-19. The sequenced material came from peripheral blood.

The CDR3 sequence is CASSERDRASGELFF. CDR3 DNA sequence: TGCGCCAGCAGTGAGAGGGACAGGGCTTCCGGGGAGCTGTTTTTT. The V call is TRBV10-1, the J call TRBJ2-2; 9 bases fit TRBD1. From germline, CDR1 is WNHNN and CDR2 SYGVQD (reference sequence). The CDR3 extends over 15 amino acids. The V gene end was trimmed by 2 bases and the J gene end by 6 bases; junction bases not matched to a gene: 4.